Listed here are 26 T cell receptor beta chains from one sample, sequenced in a study of cytomegalovirus exposure and HLA in healthy donors. The PCR employed 60 Vbeta primers together with 13 Jbeta primers. The assay was immunoSEQ multiplex PCR, and TCRdb's table has in-frame clones only and misses some. Among about 130,000 clones, 84% were seen once, and the ten largest hold 2% to 3%. The material sequenced was PBMCs. Source of these receptors: a man between 50 and 59 years old in good health and CMV-seronegative.

V usage is TRBV5-1 and J usage is TRBJ1-2, with D uncertain. This CDR3 is built from 14 residues. CDR1 and CDR2 (germline): SGHRS, YFSETQ. V dropped 0 bases and J dropped 7 bases, with 13 bases sitting between them. This chain's CDR3 is CASSLGVSVGGYTF. For the CDR3, the DNA is TGCGCCAGCAGCTTGGGCGTGTCGGTCGGTGGCTACACCTTC.

This clone appeared once. The chain couples TRBV7-9 to TRBJ1-6; D is ambiguous. Germline CDR1 reads SEHNR; CDR2 reads FQNEAQ (reference sequence). Between the trimmed V and J ends, which lost 1 base and 6 bases, there was a span of 7 bases. The CDR3 is 14 residues long. The CDR3 coding sequence is TGTGCCAGCAGCTTAGGGCGGTTTAATTCACCCCTCCACTTT. Translated, it gives CASSLGRFNSPLHF.

The V call is TRBV10-3, the J call TRBJ1-1; 8 positions agree with TRBD1. Germline loops: CDR1 ENHRY, CDR2 SYGVKD. This CDR3 has 14 residues. V dropped 10 bases and J dropped 1; count of bases not matched to a gene: 8. CDR3 nucleotides: TGTGCCACCGAAGGACAGGGACCGAACACTGAAGCTTTCTTT. Residues: CATEGQGPNTEAFF.

This rearrangement joins TRBV6-5 to TRBJ2-7; 8 bases line up with TRBD2. Unmatched junction bases numbered 7, after V lost 5 bases and J lost 7 bases. Germline V CDR1 and CDR2: MNHEY, SVGAGI. The CDR3 is 13 amino acids. As DNA, the CDR3 is TGTGCCAGCAGTCCCCCGGGGGGGTGGGAGCAGTACTTC. Its translation: CASSPPGGWEQYF.

The gene calls are TRBV7-9 and TRBJ1-1; D gene uncertain. This CDR3 spans 12 amino acids. The V gene lost 4 bases and the J gene lost 6 bases, with 9 bases spanning the gap. Germline CDR1 reads SEHNR; CDR2 reads FQNEAQ (reference sequence). CDR3 in DNA: TGTGCCAGCAGCTCCGTTAACTCTGAAGCTTTCTTT. It yields the protein CASSSVNSEAFF.

A few counts support this clone. This rearrangement joins TRBV5-5 to TRBJ2-2; 8 nucleotides agree with TRBD1. The CDR3 contains 15 residues. Germline trimming cut 5 bases from V and 0 bases from J; bases unmatched to any gene: 3. Germline V CDR1 and CDR2: SGHKS, YYEKEE (reference sequence). CDR3 coding DNA: TGTGCCAGCAGTTCAGGGGGCCCGAACACCGGGGAGCTGTTTTTT. Its translation: CASSSGGPNTGELFF.

The gene calls are TRBV30 and TRBJ2-1; 13 bases align to TRBD2. The CDR3 is 16 amino acids. CDR1 is GTSNPN and CDR2 is SVGIG in the germline V gene (reference sequence). The V gene end was trimmed by 0 bases and the J gene end by 6 bases; junction bases not matched to a gene: 5. The CDR3 nucleotides are TGTGCCTGGAGTGTGGAACTAGCGGGGGGGGCCAATGAGCAGTTCTTC. Its protein is CAWSVELAGGANEQFF.

The CDR3 DNA is TGTGCCTGGACTCCTGCAGGGTACACCGGGGAGCTGTTTTTT. Its translation: CAWTPAGYTGELFF. The chain joins TRBV30 to TRBJ2-2; D possibly corresponds to TRBD1 (5 bases). Germline CDR1 GTSNPN, CDR2 SVGIG (reference sequence). This CDR3 spans 14 amino acids. With 4 bases removed from V and 3 bases from J, the gap between germline ends came to 12 bases. The variable domain in full, completed from reference TRBV30 and TRBJ2-2, reads SQTIHQWPATLVQPVGSPLSLECTVEGTSNPNLYWYRQAAGRGLQLLFYSVGIGQISSEVPQNLSASRPQDRQFILSSKKLLLSDSGFYLCAWTPAGYTGELFFGEGSRLTVL.

The chain employs TRBV27 and TRBJ2-5, with a weak D call TRBD2 (6 bases). Germline CDR1 reads MNHEY; CDR2 reads SMNVEV (reference sequence). V lost 4 bases to trimming and J lost 5 bases, with 14 bases between them. The CDR3 has 14 residues. CDR3 amino acids: CASSWNRGGETQYF. The CDR3 bases are TGTGCCAGCAGTTGGAACCGTGGGGGGGAGACCCAGTACTTC.

The CDR3 reads CASSSAGGPYEQYF. CDR3 bases: TGCGCCAGCAGCTCGGCAGGGGGCCCCTACGAGCAGTACTTC. This chain joins TRBV5-1 and TRBJ2-7, with 8 bases fitting TRBD1. CDR1 and CDR2 (germline): SGHRS, YFSETQ. V shed 3 bases and J 2 bases; nucleotides not matched to a gene: 4. This CDR3 contains 14 residues.

The chain recombines TRBV7-8 with TRBJ2-7, with D perhaps matching TRBD1 (6 bases). Trimming left V 3 bases short and J 7 bases short, with 13 bases between. The CDR3 extends over 13 amino acids. The germline CDR1 and CDR2 sequences are SGHVS and FQNEAQ. CDR3 sequence (DNA): TGTGCCAGCAGCTTGGGACAACAGCAGGAGCAGTACTTC. This codes for CASSLGQQQEQYF. The variable domain in full, completed from reference TRBV7-8 and TRBJ2-7, reads GAGVSQSPRYKVAKRGQDVALRCDPISGHVSLFWYQQALGQGPEFLTYFQNEAQLDKSGLPSDRFFAERPEGSVSTLKIQRTQQEDSAVYLCASSLGQQQEQYFGPGTRLTVT.

This chain joins TRBV7-2 and TRBJ2-3, with 8 bases aligning to TRBD2. CDR1 SGHTA and CDR2 FQGNSA come from the germline V gene. CDR3 length: 11 residues. V shed 5 bases and J 13 bases; nucleotides not matched to a gene: 5. The CDR3 coding sequence is TGTGCCAGCAGCGCCGGGACTAGAAAGTATTTT. This encodes CASSAGTRKYF. The variable domain in full, with the rest retrieved from reference TRBV7-2 and TRBJ2-3, is GAGVSQSPSNKVTEKGKDVELRCDPISGHTALYWYRQSLGQGLEFLIYFQGNSAPDKSGLPSDRFSAERTGGSVSTLTIQRTQQEDSAVYLCASSAGTRKYFGPGTRLTVL.

The chain joins TRBV4-2 to TRBJ1-5, with a weak D call TRBD1 (6 bases). Between the trimmed V and J ends, which lost 1 base and 2 bases, there was a span of 12 bases. The germline V gene encodes CDR1 LGHNA and CDR2 YNFKEQ. The CDR3 covers 16 residues. The CDR3 DNA is TGTGCCAGCAGCCAAGCTTGGGACAATCGCAATCAGCCCCAGCATTTT. Its translation is CASSQAWDNRNQPQHF.

The chain has TRBV7-9 and TRBJ2-7, with D maybe TRBD2 (7 bases). Trimming took 1 base from V and 5 from J, leaving 9 bases between them. This CDR3 contains 13 residues. Germline V lookup: CDR1 SEHNR, CDR2 FQNEAQ (reference sequence). CDR3 region: CASSLVGGDEQYF. The CDR3 nucleotides are TGTGCCAGCAGCTTAGTAGGGGGGGACGAGCAGTACTTC.

The chain is built from TRBV7-8 and TRBJ2-7; 13 bases are shared with TRBD2. V shed 3 bases, J shed 3 bases, and the junction held 5 bases outside the gene matches. The V gene's germline CDR1 is SGHVS and CDR2 FQNEAQ. The CDR3 has 16 amino acids. The CDR3 DNA reads as TGTGCCAGCAGCTTTTGGGGGACTAGCGGGGTCTACGAGCAGTACTTC. Residues: CASSFWGTSGVYEQYF.

The CDR3 DNA is TGTGCCAGCACCGGACTCGTGCCACAAGAGACCCAGTACTTC. Its protein is CASTGLVPQETQYF. The chain has TRBV2 and TRBJ2-5; perhaps TRBD2 as D (5 bases). Per germline, CDR1 SNHLY and CDR2 FYNNEI. The CDR3 is made up of 14 amino acids. Trimming pared 7 bases from V and 2 bases from J, leaving 14 bases between.

The chain carries TRBV19 and TRBJ1-6; 8 bases are shared with TRBD1. Germline CDR1 reads LNHDA; CDR2 reads SQIVND (reference sequence). The CDR3 is made up of 18 amino acids. Trimming took 9 bases from V and 0 from J; bases not matched to a gene: 13. The CDR3 loop is CASSSGQGLSSYNSPLHF. CDR3 nucleotides: TGTGCCAGCAGCAGTGGACAGGGTTTAAGCTCCTATAATTCACCCCTCCACTTT.

The chain combines TRBV30 with TRBJ1-2; TRBD1 might be the D (5 bases). Trimming removed 0 bases at V and 4 bases at J, with 15 bases between. Germline lookup yields CDR1 GTSNPN and CDR2 SVGIG (reference sequence). This CDR3 is built from 15 residues. The chain's CDR3 is CAWSVPDAGGYGYTF. The CDR3, as DNA: TGTGCCTGGAGTGTACCGGACGCCGGGGGCTATGGCTACACCTTC. Filled out from reference TRBV30 and TRBJ1-2, the complete variable domain reads SQTIHQWPATLVQPVGSPLSLECTVEGTSNPNLYWYRQAAGRGLQLLFYSVGIGQISSEVPQNLSASRPQDRQFILSSKKLLLSDSGFYLCAWSVPDAGGYGYTFGSGTRLTVV.

This clone was counted only a few times. The CDR3 DNA sequence: TGTGCCAGCACCCAACAGGGGACCGCCTACGAGCAGTACTTC. Its translation is CASTQQGTAYEQYF. The chain carries TRBV7-9 and TRBJ2-7; 7 nucleotides line up with TRBD1. Germline trimming cut 7 bases from V and 2 bases from J; bases unmatched to any gene: 8. This CDR3 spans 14 amino acids. Germline V lookup: CDR1 SEHNR, CDR2 FQNEAQ (reference sequence).

This chain uses TRBV29-1 with TRBJ2-5; 9 bases align to TRBD1. The end of the DNA fits TRBJ2-7 better, so the J call may be wrong. This CDR3 is 13 amino acids long. The V gene's germline CDR1 is SQVTM and CDR2 ANQGSEA. The CDR3 sequence is CSVRQGEAYEQYF. As DNA, the CDR3 is TGCAGCGTCCGACAGGGGGAGGCCTACGAGCAGTACTTC.

V gene TRBV5-1 combines with J gene TRBJ1-1; 8 bases are a match to TRBD1. This CDR3 is built from 14 residues. The germline CDR1 and CDR2 sequences are SGHRS and YFSETQ. The trim removed 4 bases at V and 7 bases at J, leaving 9 bases unmatched. The CDR3 protein is CASSPRQGSHEAFF. CDR3 sequence (DNA): TGCGCCAGCAGCCCCCGACAGGGGTCGCATGAAGCTTTCTTT.

As regards this clone: Additional DNA sequences in this sample encode the identical CDR3. This chain connects TRBV7-8 to TRBJ1-1; no clear D. The ends were cut back, 1 base at V and 3 bases at J, with 6 bases in the middle. The CDR3 runs to 13 residues. Germline-derived CDR1 and CDR2 are SGHVS and FQNEAQ. CDR3 loop: CASSLGGDTEAFF. The CDR3 DNA is TGTGCCAGCAGCTTAGGAGGTGACACTGAAGCTTTCTTT.

The chain couples TRBV5-6 to TRBJ2-5; 7 bases agree with TRBD1. The ends lost 0 bases at V and 7 bases at J; junction bases unmatched: 9. The V gene's germline CDR1 is SGHDT and CDR2 YYEEEE. This CDR3 has 15 amino acids. CDR3 coding DNA: TGTGCCAGCAGCTTGGTTGGGACAGCAAAGGGGACCCAGTACTTC. This gives the protein CASSLVGTAKGTQYF.

This clone showed up just once. J is TRBJ2-7 and V is TRBV2; 7 nucleotides agree with TRBD1. Germline V gives CDR1 SNHLY, CDR2 FYNNEI. V was pared by 7 bases and J by 2 bases, with 5 bases of the junction left unmatched. The CDR3 consists of 13 residues. In DNA form, the CDR3 reads TGTGCCAGCAAACAGGGGTGGACCTACGAGCAGTACTTC. Protein sequence: CASKQGWTYEQYF.

V and J are TRBV2 and TRBJ2-1, with D possibly being TRBD2 (7 bases). CDR3 length: 18 amino acids. Germline values: CDR1 SNHLY, CDR2 FYNNEI. The V gene lost 3 bases and the J gene lost 0 bases, with 18 bases spanning the gap. In DNA form, the CDR3 reads TGTGCCAGCAGTGAGGGGAGGGGGGGCCGGAGCTCCTACAATGAGCAGTTCTTC. Its protein product is CASSEGRGGRSSYNEQFF.

The genes are TRBV7-9 and TRBJ2-1, with D tentatively TRBD2 (5 bases). The V gene lost 4 bases and the J gene lost 0 bases, with 10 bases spanning the gap. The CDR3 sequence is 15 residues long. Per germline, CDR1 SEHNR and CDR2 FQNEAQ (reference sequence). CDR3 in DNA: TGTGCCAGCAGCTCGGGGTTGAGCTCCTACAATGAGCAGTTCTTC. Translating gives CASSSGLSSYNEQFF.